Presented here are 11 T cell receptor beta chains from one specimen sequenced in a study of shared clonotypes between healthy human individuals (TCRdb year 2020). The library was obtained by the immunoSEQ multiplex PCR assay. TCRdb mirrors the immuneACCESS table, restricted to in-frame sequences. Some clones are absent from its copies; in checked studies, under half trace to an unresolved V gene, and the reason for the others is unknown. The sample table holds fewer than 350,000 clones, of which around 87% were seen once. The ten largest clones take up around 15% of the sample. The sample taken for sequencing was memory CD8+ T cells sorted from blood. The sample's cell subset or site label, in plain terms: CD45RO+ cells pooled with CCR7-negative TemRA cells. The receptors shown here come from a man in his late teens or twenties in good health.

The CDR3 loop is CASSQEDRGAVMGSPLHF. CDR3 sequence (DNA): TGCGCCAGCAGCCAGGAGGACAGGGGGGCCGTAATGGGGTCACCCCTCCACTTT. This sequence joins TRBV4-1 and TRBJ1-6; TRBD1 agrees at 10 bases. The length of the CDR3 is 18 residues. J was trimmed by 10 bases and V by 3 bases; bases with no gene match: 15. Germline CDR1 and CDR2: MGHRA and YSYEKL.

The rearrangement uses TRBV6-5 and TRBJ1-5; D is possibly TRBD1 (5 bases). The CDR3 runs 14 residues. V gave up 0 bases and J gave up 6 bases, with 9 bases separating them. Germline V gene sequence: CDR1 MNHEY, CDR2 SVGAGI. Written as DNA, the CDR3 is TGTGCCAGCAGTTACTCGGAGGGGACTCAGCCCCAGCATTTT. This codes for CASSYSEGTQPQHF.

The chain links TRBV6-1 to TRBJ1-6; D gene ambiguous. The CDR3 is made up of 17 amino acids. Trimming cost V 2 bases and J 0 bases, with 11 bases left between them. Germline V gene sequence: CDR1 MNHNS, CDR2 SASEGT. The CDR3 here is CASSESPAGSYNSPLHF. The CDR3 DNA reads TGTGCCAGCAGTGAATCCCCCGCAGGCTCCTATAATTCACCCCTCCACTTT.

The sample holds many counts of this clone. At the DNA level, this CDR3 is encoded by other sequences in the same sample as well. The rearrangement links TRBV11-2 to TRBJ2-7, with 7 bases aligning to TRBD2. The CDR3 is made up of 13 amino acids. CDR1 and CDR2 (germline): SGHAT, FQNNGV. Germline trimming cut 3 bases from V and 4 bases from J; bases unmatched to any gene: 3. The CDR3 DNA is TGTGCCAGCAGCTTCGGGGGGAGTTACGAGCAGTACTTC. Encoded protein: CASSFGGSYEQYF.

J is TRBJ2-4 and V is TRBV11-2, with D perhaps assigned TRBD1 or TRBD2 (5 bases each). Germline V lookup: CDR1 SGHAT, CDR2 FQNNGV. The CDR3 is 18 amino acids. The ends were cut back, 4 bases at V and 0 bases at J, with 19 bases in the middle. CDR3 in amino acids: CASSSEGPQNLAKNIQYF. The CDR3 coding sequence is TGTGCCAGCAGCTCTGAGGGACCGCAAAACCTAGCCAAAAACATTCAGTACTTC.

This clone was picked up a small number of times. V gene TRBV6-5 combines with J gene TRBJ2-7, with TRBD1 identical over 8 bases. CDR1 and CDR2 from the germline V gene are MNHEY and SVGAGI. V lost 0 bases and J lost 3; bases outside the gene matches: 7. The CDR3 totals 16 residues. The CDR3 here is CASSYSGQGAHYEQYF. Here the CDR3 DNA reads TGTGCCAGCAGTTACTCCGGTCAGGGGGCGCACTACGAGCAGTACTTC.

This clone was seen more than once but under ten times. CDR3 in DNA: TGTGCCTGGAGTTCAACAGGGGGCCGATCACCCCTCCACTTT. Encoded protein: CAWSSTGGRSPLHF. The chain carries TRBV30 and TRBJ1-6, with 9 positions matching TRBD1. V was clipped by 2 bases and J by 10 bases; unmatched bases: 6. The CDR3 has 14 amino acids. In germline, CDR1 is GTSNPN, CDR2 SVGIG (reference sequence).

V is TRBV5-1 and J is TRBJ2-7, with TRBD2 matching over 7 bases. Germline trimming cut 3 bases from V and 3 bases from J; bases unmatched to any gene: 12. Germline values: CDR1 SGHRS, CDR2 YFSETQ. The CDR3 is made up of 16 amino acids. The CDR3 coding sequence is TGCGCCAGCAGCTCGCGGGGGAGGGACGGGGACTACGAGCAGTACTTC. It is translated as CASSSRGRDGDYEQYF.

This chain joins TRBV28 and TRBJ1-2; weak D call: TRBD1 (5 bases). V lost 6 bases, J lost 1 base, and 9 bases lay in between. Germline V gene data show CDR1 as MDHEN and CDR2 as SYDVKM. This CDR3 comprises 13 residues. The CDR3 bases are TGTGCCAGCAGCCCAGGGTATAACTATGGCTACACCTTC. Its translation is CASSPGYNYGYTF.

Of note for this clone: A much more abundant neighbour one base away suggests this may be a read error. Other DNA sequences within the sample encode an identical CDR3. The CDR3: CASSEANYEQYF. In DNA, the CDR3 is TGTGCCAGCAGTGAGGCGAATTACGAGCAGTACTTC. The chain recombines TRBV6-1 with TRBJ2-7; D is unresolved. V was pared by 3 bases and J by 4 bases, with 7 bases between. The germline CDR1 and CDR2 sequences are MNHNS and SASEGT. The CDR3 is 12 residues long.

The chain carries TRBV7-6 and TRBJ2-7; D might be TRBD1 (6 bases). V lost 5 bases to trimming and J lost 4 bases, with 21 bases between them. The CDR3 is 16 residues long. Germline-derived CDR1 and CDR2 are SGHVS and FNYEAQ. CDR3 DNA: TGTGCCAGCAGCCCCAGACAGGCTCGGCCCCCATACGAGCAGTACTTC. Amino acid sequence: CASSPRQARPPYEQYF.